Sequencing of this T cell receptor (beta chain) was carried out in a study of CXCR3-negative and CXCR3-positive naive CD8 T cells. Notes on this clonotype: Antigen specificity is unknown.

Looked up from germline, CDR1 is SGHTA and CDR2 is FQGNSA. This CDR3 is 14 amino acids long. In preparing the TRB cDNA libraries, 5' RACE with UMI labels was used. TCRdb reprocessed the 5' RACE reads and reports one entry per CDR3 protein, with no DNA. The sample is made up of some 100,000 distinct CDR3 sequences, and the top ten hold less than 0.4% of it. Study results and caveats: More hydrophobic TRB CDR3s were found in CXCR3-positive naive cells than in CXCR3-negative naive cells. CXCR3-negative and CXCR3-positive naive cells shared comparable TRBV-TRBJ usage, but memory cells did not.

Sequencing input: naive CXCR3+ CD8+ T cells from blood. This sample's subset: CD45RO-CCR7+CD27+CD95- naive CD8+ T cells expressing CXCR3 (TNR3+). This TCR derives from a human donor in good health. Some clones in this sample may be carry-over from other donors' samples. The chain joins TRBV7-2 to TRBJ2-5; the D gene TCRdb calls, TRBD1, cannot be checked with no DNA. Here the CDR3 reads CASSLVQGAETQYF.